This T cell receptor beta chain was identified in a study of CD8 T cells in Susac syndrome. The germline V gene encodes CDR1 MNHEY and CDR2 SVGAGI. This CDR3 has 13 amino acids. V shed 0 bases and J shed 6 bases, with 5 bases lying between them. CD8+ and CD4+ blood T cells underwent TCR beta sequencing. Negative isolation yielded CD8+ and CD4+ T cells; FACS enriched TEMRA cells. Random hexamers were used to reverse transcribe an amount of roughly 0.5 to 1 ug RNA. Coverage of TCR beta CDR3 amplification by immunoSEQ multiplex PCR extended to 54 Vbeta and 13 Jbeta. TCRdb recomputed calls from the immunoSEQ multiplex PCR reads with MiXCR, one row per CDR3 protein. The sample yields around 130,000 distinct CDR3 sequences, roughly 95% seen once.

This chain links TRBV6-5 with TRBJ2-2; D is unclear. The receptor comes from a human donor in good health. Sequencing input: CD4+ T cells from PBMCs. CDR3 protein: CASSYSRAGELFF. For the CDR3, the DNA is TGTGCCAGCAGTTACTCAAGGGCCGGGGAGCTGTTTTTT.